Shown below are 32 T cell receptor beta chains from a single sample sequenced in a study of human thymus T cells. Thymic resections from corrective heart surgery supplied the tissue. Sequencing was performed with immunoSEQ multiplex PCR; in TCRdb, only in-frame clones are kept and a portion is missing. The data hold tens of thousands of clones, with roughly 95% observed a single time. Sequenced input: thymus tissue. Receptors were obtained from a girl under three years old with a congenital heart defect but otherwise immunologically healthy.

The CDR3 DNA follows: TGTGCCAGCAGTTCCTCTTCACCCGGGGAGCTGTTTTTT. It yields the protein CASSSSSPGELFF. V usage is TRBV2 and J usage is TRBJ2-2; no clear D gene. The V gene lost 5 bases and the J gene lost 6 bases, with 10 bases spanning the gap. Germline CDR1 reads SNHLY; CDR2 reads FYNNEI. This CDR3 has 13 residues.

This chain connects TRBV11-3 to TRBJ2-7; TRBD2 is a possible D gene (5 bases). The CDR3 covers 13 residues. V was pared by 1 base and J by 5 bases, with 9 bases between. The germline V gene has CDR1 SGHNT and CDR2 YENEEA. The CDR3: CASSLAGNHEQYF. The CDR3, as DNA: TGTGCCAGCAGCTTAGCCGGGAACCACGAGCAGTACTTC. The variable domain in full, with the rest retrieved from reference TRBV11-3 and TRBJ2-7, is EAGVVQSPRYKIIEKKQPVAFWCNPISGHNTLYWYLQNLGQGPELLIRYENEEAVDDSQLPKDRFSAERLKGVDSTLKIQPAELGDSAVYLCASSLAGNHEQYFGPGTRLTVT.

V usage is TRBV2 and J usage is TRBJ1-1; TRBD1 is a possible D gene (6 bases). The V gene's germline CDR1 is SNHLY and CDR2 FYNNEI. Trimming pared 5 bases from V and 2 bases from J, leaving 27 bases between. CDR3 length: 19 amino acids. CDR3 in amino acids: CASSHSRDTRGVPNTEAFF. CDR3 bases: TGTGCCAGCAGTCATTCCCGGGACACTCGGGGGGTCCCTAACACTGAAGCTTTCTTT.

The chain employs TRBV19 and TRBJ2-7, with D possibly being TRBD2 (5 bases). With 6 bases removed from V and 0 bases from J, the gap between germline ends came to 15 bases. The germline gives CDR1 LNHDA, CDR2 SQIVND (reference sequence). CDR3 length: 15 residues. The CDR3: CASSRSGPSSYEQYF. CDR3 DNA: TGTGCCAGTAGCCGGAGCGGACCCAGCTCCTACGAGCAGTACTTC.

The J gene is TRBJ2-3, the V gene TRBV5-1; 9 bases are a match to TRBD1. This CDR3 is built from 18 residues. V shed 0 bases and J 0 bases; nucleotides not matched to a gene: 8. Germline V gene data show CDR1 as SGHRS and CDR2 as YFSETQ. The CDR3 nucleotides read TGCGCCAGCAGCTTGGGACAGGGGGGACCCTCTAGCACAGATACGCAGTATTTT. Its protein is CASSLGQGGPSSTDTQYF.

The chain couples TRBV5-6 to TRBJ2-1; tentatively, D is TRBD2 (5 bases). The CDR3 runs to 15 residues. Germline lookup yields CDR1 SGHDT and CDR2 YYEEEE. Trimming pared 4 bases from V and 3 bases from J, leaving 14 bases between. DNA of the CDR3: TGTGCCAGCAGCGCGACCATGGCGGGCTACAATGAGCAGTTCTTC. Encoded protein: CASSATMAGYNEQFF.

V gene TRBV7-9 combines with J gene TRBJ2-2, with D maybe TRBD2 (6 bases). The CDR3 consists of 15 residues. The V and J ends lost 6 bases and 1 base respectively, with 12 bases between them. In germline, CDR1 is SEHNR, CDR2 FQNEAQ (reference sequence). The CDR3 reads CASSPPGVNTGELFF. CDR3 nucleotide sequence: TGTGCCAGCAGTCCGCCGGGAGTGAACACCGGGGAGCTGTTTTTT.

The V call is TRBV5-1, the J call TRBJ1-2; D may be TRBD1 (6 bases). The germline V gene encodes CDR1 SGHRS and CDR2 YFSETQ. V was clipped by 3 bases and J by 3 bases, with 12 bases between them. The CDR3 covers 14 residues. The CDR3 region has the DNA TGCGCCAGCAGCTGCGGAGAGGGGGACTATGGCTACACCTTC. Residues: CASSCGEGDYGYTF. The entire variable domain, with the rest obtained from reference TRBV5-1 and TRBJ1-2, is as follows: KAGVTQTPRYLIKTRGQQVTLSCSPISGHRSVSWYQQTPGQGLQFLFEYFSETQRNKGNFPGRFSGRQFSNSRSEMNVSTLELGDSALYLCASSCGEGDYGYTFGSGTRLTVV.

J is TRBJ2-5 and V is TRBV5-1, with 7 positions matching TRBD2. The germline V gene has CDR1 SGHRS and CDR2 YFSETQ. CDR3 length: 16 residues. The V and J ends lost 4 bases and 3 bases, in that order; junction bases with no gene match: 12. CDR3 bases: TGCGCCAGCAGCAAAACACCCGGACTAGTCAAAGAGACCCAGTACTTC. Translation gives CASSKTPGLVKETQYF.

This clone was counted a single time. The V and J genes are TRBV28 and TRBJ2-3; possibly TRBD1 for D (5 bases). CDR1 MDHEN and CDR2 SYDVKM come from the germline V gene. The ends were cut back, 11 bases at V and 0 bases at J, with 15 bases in the middle. The CDR3 consists of 14 residues. CDR3 in amino acids: CACKQEASTDTQYF. The CDR3 coding sequence is TGTGCCTGTAAACAGGAAGCTAGCACAGATACGCAGTATTTT.

V is TRBV12-5 and J is TRBJ1-1; 9 bases fit TRBD1. From germline, CDR1 is LGHNT and CDR2 FRNRAP. The CDR3 has 14 residues. The ends lost 5 bases at V and 1 base at J; junction bases unmatched: 2. This CDR3 is CASGVGQGNTEAFF. The CDR3 DNA follows: TGTGCTAGTGGTGTGGGACAGGGGAACACTGAAGCTTTCTTT.

This chain uses TRBV19 with TRBJ1-2; D is unresolved. The V end was cut by 3 bases, the J end by 6 bases, with 20 bases between. The CDR3 sequence is 16 residues long. The V gene's germline CDR1 is LNHDA and CDR2 SQIVND (reference sequence). This chain's CDR3 is CASSMGIVAQVDGYTF. CDR3 DNA: TGTGCCAGTAGTATGGGGATCGTGGCCCAGGTGGATGGCTACACCTTC.

The J gene is TRBJ2-2, the V gene TRBV6-5; possibly TRBD1 for D (6 bases). The CDR3 consists of 9 residues. CDR1 and CDR2 from the germline V gene are MNHEY and SVGAGI. Trimming shortened V by 9 bases and J by 16 bases, and 12 bases separated the two germline ends. The CDR3 region has the DNA TGTGCCAGAAAACAGGGTGGGTTTTTT. It specifies CARKQGGFF.

V gene TRBV19 combines with J gene TRBJ2-4; no clear D. The ends were cut back, 5 bases at V and 8 bases at J, with 16 bases in the middle. The CDR3 totals 14 residues. Germline CDR1 and CDR2: LNHDA and SQIVND (reference sequence). The CDR3 DNA reads as TGTGCCAGTAGTCTGCATAGGGCAACGGACATTCAGTACTTC. Amino acids: CASSLHRATDIQYF.

This clone has only one observation. The J gene is TRBJ2-1, the V gene TRBV5-1, with D possibly being TRBD1 (6 bases). The CDR3 is 14 residues long. V shed 2 bases and J shed 4 bases, with 10 bases lying between them. Germline CDR1 is SGHRS and CDR2 is YFSETQ. CDR3: CASSLQGRYNEQFF. The CDR3 bases are TGCGCCAGCAGCTTACAGGGAAGATACAATGAGCAGTTCTTC.

In its sample, this clone was seen once. The DNA of the CDR3 is TGCGCCAGCAGCGGGCGGGAGAGCTCCTACAATGAGCAGTTCTTC. Its translation: CASSGRESSYNEQFF. V usage is TRBV5-1 and J usage is TRBJ2-1; the match to TRBD2 covers 7 bases. The germline gives CDR1 SGHRS, CDR2 YFSETQ. This CDR3 region has 15 residues. After removal of 4 bases from V and 0 bases from J, the junction contained 4 bases not matched to a gene.

The DNA for the CDR3 is TGTGCCAGCAGCTTACCTATAACCGGGACAGCCTTGGAAGCTTTCTTT. This codes for CASSLPITGTALEAFF. The chain employs TRBV11-2 and TRBJ1-1, with TRBD1 identical over 7 bases. CDR3 length equals 16 residues. Germline CDR1 SGHAT, CDR2 FQNNGV. Trimming took 2 bases from V and 8 from J; bases not matched to a gene: 14.

The CDR3 DNA sequence: TGTGCCAGCAGCATTACTATTGAAGAGGCCTACAATGAGCAGTTCTTC. This gives the protein CASSITIEEAYNEQFF. The chain employs TRBV7-2 and TRBJ2-1; D not resolved. CDR1 and CDR2 (germline): SGHTA, FQGNSA. This CDR3 region has 16 residues. The germline V and J ends were trimmed by 5 bases and 2 bases, with 16 bases remaining between them.

The chain couples TRBV7-6 to TRBJ2-5, with 11 nucleotides matching TRBD2. The J call may be faulty, since TRBJ2-7 better matches the DNA end. The CDR3 spans 15 residues. Germline CDR1 is SGHVS and CDR2 is FNYEAQ. Here the CDR3 reads CASSDLAGGWYEQYF. The CDR3 DNA sequence: TGTGCCAGCAGCGACCTAGCGGGAGGTTGGTACGAGCAGTACTTC.

The chain links TRBV2 to TRBJ2-7; tentatively, D is TRBD1 or TRBD2 (5 bases each). Trimming stripped 2 bases from V and 6 bases from J, with 14 bases between. Germline loops: CDR1 SNHLY, CDR2 FYNNEI. This CDR3 spans 14 amino acids. The CDR3 loop reads CASSETGTLLEQYF. The DNA for the CDR3 is TGTGCCAGCAGTGAAACTGGGACGTTGCTCGAGCAGTACTTC.

J is TRBJ2-6 and V is TRBV7-2, with D hard to call. This CDR3 has 19 amino acids. Germline assignment: CDR1 SGHTA and CDR2 FQGNSA. Between the trimmed V and J ends, which lost 5 bases and 2 bases, there was a span of 22 bases. CDR3 sequence (DNA): TGTGCCAGCAGCGCGTATTTGGACCCCTCGCCCCCTGGGGCCAACGTCCTGACTTTC. Its translation: CASSAYLDPSPPGANVLTF. The full variable domain, with the rest looked up from reference TRBV7-2 and TRBJ2-6, is GAGVSQSPSNKVTEKGKDVELRCDPISGHTALYWYRQSLGQGLEFLIYFQGNSAPDKSGLPSDRFSAERTGGSVSTLTIQRTQQEDSAVYLCASSAYLDPSPPGANVLTFGAGSRLTVL.

This chain links TRBV5-1 with TRBJ2-5, with D possibly TRBD1 on 5 matching bases. Germline CDR1 SGHRS, CDR2 YFSETQ. V lost 2 bases, J lost 1 base, and 9 bases lay in between. CDR3 length: 14 amino acids. The CDR3 DNA sequence: TGCGCCAGCAGCTTTAGACAGATCCAAGAGACCCAGTACTTC. Residues: CASSFRQIQETQYF.

This chain uses TRBV6-5 with TRBJ1-1, with 7 bases matching TRBD1. CDR3 length equals 13 residues. Germline assignment: CDR1 MNHEY and CDR2 SVGAGI. J gave up 7 bases and V 10 bases, and 12 bases lay outside the gene matches. The CDR3 here is CATTGRGRYEAFF. The DNA for the CDR3 is TGTGCCACGACGGGCAGGGGGAGGTATGAAGCTTTCTTT.

The chain uses TRBV7-2 and TRBJ1-3, with a weak D call TRBD1 (6 bases). The germline gives CDR1 SGHTA, CDR2 FQGNSA. This CDR3 has 15 residues. V lost 5 bases and J 3 bases, leaving 14 bases between the germline ends. The CDR3 coding sequence is TGTGCCAGCAGCCGCAGGGGCTCAAGTGGAAACACCATATATTTT. This gives the protein CASSRRGSSGNTIYF.

The chain recombines TRBV5-5 with TRBJ1-3; a possible D gene is TRBD1 (5 bases). The germline V gene encodes CDR1 SGHKS and CDR2 YYEKEE (reference sequence). With 0 bases removed from V and 0 bases from J, the gap between germline ends came to 10 bases. CDR3 length: 16 amino acids. The CDR3 here is CASSLEDSLSGNTIYF. The CDR3 region has the DNA TGTGCCAGCAGCTTGGAAGACAGTCTCTCTGGAAACACCATATATTTT.

J is TRBJ1-2 and V is TRBV5-4; TRBD1 matches at 8 bases. The CDR3 extends over 17 amino acids. Trimming removed 0 bases from V and 6 bases from J; junction bases left unmatched: 13. CDR1 and CDR2 from the germline V gene are SGHNT and YYREEE (reference sequence). The CDR3: CASSLACDRGELDGYTF. The CDR3 DNA is TGTGCCAGCAGCTTGGCGTGTGACAGGGGAGAGTTAGATGGCTACACCTTC.

There are a few counts of this clone. This chain connects TRBV28 to TRBJ1-5, with unresolved D. Germline CDR1 MDHEN, CDR2 SYDVKM. There are 13 residues in the CDR3. V shed 3 bases and J shed 6 bases, with 9 bases lying between them. The CDR3 region has the DNA TGTGCCAGCAGTTTCCGGGCGCGTCAGCCCCAGCATTTT. This gives the protein CASSFRARQPQHF.

The genes are TRBV9 and TRBJ2-3; the D gene is possibly TRBD2 (6 bases). CDR3 length equals 15 residues. CDR1 and CDR2 (germline): SGDLS, YYNGEE. The V end lost 7 bases, the J end lost 7 bases, and 22 bases lay between the germline ends. CDR3 nucleotides: TGTGCCAGCCAGAGAGTAGCGGTCGCGGGTTATACGCAGTATTTT. Translating it yields CASQRVAVAGYTQYF.

V usage is TRBV28 and J usage is TRBJ1-1; a possible D gene is TRBD1 (6 bases). CDR1 and CDR2 (germline): MDHEN, SYDVKM. Trimming left V 8 bases short and J 4 bases short, with 14 bases between. This CDR3 spans 13 amino acids. DNA for the CDR3: TGTGCCAGCGGGCGGACAGTAGGCACTGAAGCTTTCTTT. Its protein is CASGRTVGTEAFF.

The chain has TRBV18 and TRBJ2-5; perhaps TRBD2 as D (6 bases). The CDR3 sequence is 16 residues long. Trimming stripped 2 bases from V and 0 bases from J, with 13 bases between. The germline CDR1 and CDR2 sequences are KGHSH and LQKENI. This CDR3 reads CASSPGASVYQETQYF. The CDR3 nucleotides are TGTGCCAGCTCACCAGGGGCTAGCGTGTACCAAGAGACCCAGTACTTC.

The genes are TRBV7-9 and TRBJ1-1, with D possibly matching TRBD1 (6 bases). CDR1 SEHNR and CDR2 FQNEAQ come from the germline V gene (reference sequence). The V end was cut by 1 base, the J end by 0 bases, with 21 bases between. The CDR3 spans 19 residues. The CDR3 DNA reads TGTGCCAGCAGCTTAGTGGTCGGCGGGGGACAACAAATGAACACTGAAGCTTTCTTT. This gives the protein CASSLVVGGGQQMNTEAFF.

V gene TRBV18 combines with J gene TRBJ1-3; D is uncertain. The CDR3 totals 17 residues. With 0 bases removed from V and 0 bases from J, the gap between germline ends came to 12 bases. The germline gives CDR1 KGHSH, CDR2 LQKENI. The CDR3 reads CASSPPLGLGSGNTIYF. The CDR3 nucleotides read TGTGCCAGCTCACCACCCCTTGGGTTGGGCTCTGGAAACACCATATATTTT.